The subject of this entry is one T cell receptor (beta chain). Its specificity is unknown. The data belong to a study of cytomegalovirus exposure and HLA in healthy donors. Whole-study context: Among approximately 390 genotyped donors, about 85% fell in the Caucasian-associated ancestry cluster.

Both 60 Vbeta primers and 13 Jbeta primers went into the PCR. Clones were read by immunoSEQ multiplex PCR, and TCRdb kept only the in-frame ones, dropping some. Of approximately 200,000 clones listed, roughly 80% are singletons. Findings and limits, study-wide: A later analysis found TCR association rates differed by HLA locus, highest for DRB1 and lowest for HLA-C.

The sequenced sample consisted of PBMCs. The TCR sequence derives from a girl between 2 and 10 years old in good health and CMV-seronegative.

CDR3 protein: CASSPLPDRVGTEAFF. CDR3 DNA: TGTGCCAGCTCACCGCTCCCCGACAGGGTGGGCACTGAAGCTTTCTTT. V and J are TRBV18 and TRBJ1-1, with 7 bases lining up with TRBD1. This CDR3 region has 16 residues. Losses at the gene ends were 3 bases for V and 4 bases for J; bases not matched to a gene: 11. CDR1 KGHSH and CDR2 LQKENI come from the germline V gene.